This TCR beta chain was documented in a study of identical twins. Looked up from germline, CDR1 is DFQATT and CDR2 is SNEGSKA (reference sequence). Germline trimming cut 3 bases from V and 4 bases from J; bases unmatched to any gene: 5. The CDR3 is 15 residues long. One entry per CDR3 protein results from TCRdb running MiXCR on the 5' RACE reads. Of about 480,000 distinct CDR3 sequences listed, 14% are singletons. A word on this clonotype: Its specificity is unknown.

Study results and limitations: The abundant beta clonotypes from cord blood had fewer insertions, and memory repertoires had none of this. Donors were not followed over many years; analysis was cross-sectional.

These data were also filed under a second study, of yellow fever vaccine responses in identical twins. Per that paper: Twins reportedly had a vaccine T cell response that seemed partly convergent, partly personalized.

This chain links TRBV20-1 with TRBJ2-1, with 11 bases lining up with TRBD2. The clonotype was recovered from a woman under 30 in good health. Specimen: CD4+ T cells sorted from blood. The CDR3 sequence: CSASLAGGVYNEQFF. CDR3 sequence (DNA): TGCAGTGCTAGTTTAGCGGGAGGGGTATACAATGAGCAGTTCTTC.